This entry concerns a single TCR beta chain. MiXCR, applied by TCRdb to the RT-PCR reads, yields one record per CDR3 protein. The sample lists hundreds of thousands of distinct CDR3 sequences, about 14% seen once, with roughly 3.6% in the top ten. Germline loops: CDR1 SGHTA, CDR2 FQGNSA. V gave up 6 bases and J gave up 8 bases, with 21 bases separating them. The CDR3 sequence is 15 residues long. The chain employs TRBV7-2 and TRBJ2-3; tentatively, D is TRBD2 (7 bases). This TCR was sampled from a female donor in good health, serving as a healthy control. The sequenced sample was memory CD4+ T cells from blood. CDR3 region: CASSPSPRGEGTQYF. CDR3 nucleotides: TGTGCCAGCAGTCCCAGCCCGAGGGGGGAGGGTACGCAGTATTTT.